The sequence of this TCR beta chain was determined in a study of CD8 T cells in Susac syndrome. Study-wide findings and caveats: There was no clonal expansion in the CD4+ T cell repertoires of Susac syndrome.

On this clonotype: The antigen remains unidentified.

Germline V gives CDR1 SEHNR, CDR2 FQNEAQ (reference sequence). The CDR3 has 15 residues. Losses at the gene ends were 5 bases for V and 1 base for J; bases not matched to a gene: 6. Random hexamers were used to reverse transcribe the RNA input (about 0.5 to 1 ug). TCRdb re-derived calls from the immunoSEQ multiplex PCR reads in MiXCR, one entry per CDR3 protein. This sample carries some 250,000 distinct CDR3 sequences, 90% to 96% of them seen once, and the ten largest clones take approximately 0.094%. V usage is TRBV7-9 and J usage is TRBJ2-5, with TRBD1 matching 8 bases. The TCR originated in a human donor with Susac syndrome. Material: CD4+ T cells from PBMCs. This CDR3 reads CASSIVTGGQETQYF. The CDR3 DNA is TGTGCCAGCAGCATCGTTACAGGGGGCCAAGAGACCCAGTACTTC. Filled out from reference TRBV7-9 and TRBJ2-5, the complete variable domain reads DTGVSQNPRHKITKRGQNVTFRCDPISEHNRLYWYRQTLGQGPEFLTYFQNEAQLEKSRLLSDRFSAERPKGSFSTLEIQRTEQGDSAMYLCASSIVTGGQETQYFGPGTRLLVL.